These 26 T cell receptor beta chains were sequenced from one sample in a study of response to subunit inactivated influenza vaccine. TCRdb ran MiXCR on the RT-PCR reads and lists one entry per CDR3 protein. The table includes 630,000 or so distinct CDR3 sequences, approximately 15% detected once. The sample was PBMCs from blood, taken approximately 12 days after vaccination. These TCRs come from a middle-aged man who received an inactivated influenza vaccine.

This clonotype was counted only a few times. The chain uses TRBV4-3 and TRBJ2-5; D is possibly TRBD2 (5 bases). This CDR3 region has 15 residues. Trimming removed 1 base at V and 1 base at J, with 10 bases between. CDR1 and CDR2 from the germline V gene are LGHNA and YSLEER. CDR3 loop: CASSQVPGIQETQYF. The CDR3 region has the DNA TGCGCCAGCAGCCAAGTTCCCGGGATCCAAGAGACCCAGTACTTC.

This clonotype was detected only a few times. The CDR3 nucleotides are TGCAGTGCTAGAGAGAAACTAGCGGGAGTGGGGGGCTACAATGAGCAGTTCTTC. Its protein is CSAREKLAGVGGYNEQFF. The V call is TRBV20-1, the J call TRBJ2-1, with TRBD2 identical over 11 bases. The V gene's germline CDR1 is DFQATT and CDR2 SNEGSKA (reference sequence). J gave up 3 bases and V 0 bases, and 10 bases lay outside the gene matches. The CDR3 has 18 residues.

This chain connects TRBV5-5 to TRBJ1-1; D gene uncertain. CDR3 length: 13 residues. V dropped 4 bases and J dropped 8 bases, with 15 bases sitting between them. Germline V gives CDR1 SGHKS, CDR2 YYEKEE (reference sequence). The CDR3 DNA follows: TGTGCCAGCAGCATTTCCACGGGCCGAGAAGCTTTCTTT. Translated: CASSISTGREAFF.

This clonotype was detected only a few times. CDR3 residues: CATSDPDSYTDTQYF. The CDR3 nucleotides read TGTGCCACCAGTGATCCGGACTCTTACACAGATACGCAGTATTTT. The J gene is TRBJ2-3, the V gene TRBV24-1; TRBD2 is a possible D gene (5 bases). Germline V gives CDR1 KGHDR, CDR2 SFDVKD. The V gene lost 3 bases and the J gene lost 2 bases, with 11 bases spanning the gap. The CDR3 sequence is 15 residues long.

The rearrangement links TRBV4-1 to TRBJ2-5; TRBD2 aligns across 8 bases. The CDR3 runs 16 residues. The V and J ends lost 1 base and 2 bases, in that order; junction bases with no gene match: 6. Germline CDR1 MGHRA, CDR2 YSYEKL. CDR3 DNA sequence: TGCGCCAGCAGCCAAGTAGCGGGGATACTTCAAGAGACCCAGTACTTC. Its protein product is CASSQVAGILQETQYF.

This clonotype showed up just a few times. The gene calls are TRBV6-1 and TRBJ2-2; TRBD2 matches 15 bases. Trimming removed 6 bases from V and 2 bases from J; junction bases left unmatched: 7. The CDR3 length is 18 residues. Per the germline V gene, CDR1 is MNHNS and CDR2 is SASEGT. The CDR3 loop reads CASRPGLAGGVNTGELFF. The DNA of the CDR3 is TGTGCCAGCAGACCCGGACTAGCGGGAGGGGTTAACACCGGGGAGCTGTTTTTT.

The chain uses TRBV7-2 and TRBJ1-4; D remains ambiguous. The length of the CDR3 is 14 residues. CDR1 is SGHTA and CDR2 is FQGNSA in the germline V gene. Trimming left V 2 bases short and J 8 bases short, with 12 bases between. The CDR3 reads CASSLIVGQEKLFF. The CDR3, as DNA: TGTGCCAGCAGCTTAATTGTAGGGCAAGAAAAACTGTTTTTT.

This clonotype was seen only a few times. The chain employs TRBV7-2 and TRBJ2-5, with D unclear. V was clipped by 1 base and J by 0 bases, with 9 bases between them. CDR1 is SGHTA and CDR2 is FQGNSA in the germline V gene. The CDR3 runs to 15 residues. As DNA, the CDR3 is TGTGCCAGCAGCTTAGGTGTAGGATACCAAGAGACCCAGTACTTC. It translates to CASSLGVGYQETQYF. The complete variable domain, with remaining parts taken from reference TRBV7-2 and TRBJ2-5, reads GAGVSQSPSNKVTEKGKDVELRCDPISGHTALYWYRQSLGQGLEFLIYFQGNSAPDKSGLPSDRFSAERTGGSVSTLTIQRTQQEDSAVYLCASSLGVGYQETQYFGPGTRLLVL.

Only a few counts were recorded for this clonotype. The rearrangement links TRBV14 to TRBJ2-1, with D unclear. The CDR3 totals 13 residues. Germline CDR1 and CDR2: SGHDN and FVKESK. Trimming removed 4 bases at V and 4 bases at J, with 8 bases between. The chain's CDR3 is CASSPVMYNEQFF. In DNA form, the CDR3 reads TGTGCCAGCAGCCCCGTTATGTACAATGAGCAGTTCTTC.

The rearrangement links TRBV5-6 to TRBJ2-5, with D perhaps TRBD1 or TRBD2 (6 bases each). The germline V gene has CDR1 SGHDT and CDR2 YYEEEE. V was clipped by 7 bases and J by 5 bases, with 12 bases between them. The CDR3 has 12 amino acids. The CDR3: CASGEGGETQYF. The CDR3 coding sequence is TGTGCCAGCGGGGAAGGGGGGGAGACCCAGTACTTC.

The rearrangement links TRBV29-1 to TRBJ2-7; D gene unclear. Germline V gene data show CDR1 as SQVTM and CDR2 as ANQGSEA. The CDR3 loop spans 12 amino acids. Trimming left V 3 bases short and J 5 bases short, with 11 bases between. Written as DNA, the CDR3 is TGCAGCGTTGACCATTACACTGACGAGCAGTACTTC. Protein sequence: CSVDHYTDEQYF.

CDR3 sequence reads: CASSYSPDGANVLTF. CDR3 coding DNA: TGTGCCAGCAGCTATTCCCCTGACGGGGCCAACGTCCTGACTTTC. The chain is built from TRBV7-2 and TRBJ2-6, with D hard to call. Germline-derived CDR1 and CDR2 are SGHTA and FQGNSA. Between the trimmed V and J ends, which lost 4 bases and 4 bases, there was a span of 11 bases. This CDR3 comprises 15 residues.

The CDR3: CASSRVLASSYNEQFF. Written as DNA, the CDR3 is TGTGCCAGCAGTCGCGTTCTAGCGAGCTCCTACAATGAGCAGTTCTTC. The chain couples TRBV6-4 to TRBJ2-1; perhaps TRBD2 as D (6 bases). The germline V gene encodes CDR1 MRHNA and CDR2 SNTAGT. V was shortened by 5 bases and J by 0 bases, with 14 bases between the two germline ends. The CDR3 extends over 16 amino acids.

This clonotype was observed a few times. This chain uses TRBV24-1 with TRBJ2-5; 7 bases are a match to TRBD2. Germline CDR1 KGHDR, CDR2 SFDVKD. CDR3 length equals 15 residues. The V gene end was trimmed by 7 bases and the J gene end by 2 bases; junction bases not matched to a gene: 9. CDR3 amino acids: CATSASGTVQETQYF. In DNA, the CDR3 is TGTGCCACCAGCGCTAGCGGCACGGTTCAAGAGACCCAGTACTTC.

The CDR3 sequence: CASSYSGWDQETQYF. Written as DNA, the CDR3 is TGTGCCAGCAGTTACTCGGGGTGGGACCAAGAGACCCAGTACTTC. The rearrangement links TRBV6-5 to TRBJ2-5; no firm D call. Germline lookup yields CDR1 MNHEY and CDR2 SVGAGI. V was cut by 0 bases and J by 0 bases, with 8 bases left in between. The length of the CDR3 is 15 residues.

The CDR3 spells CASSVGQAANTGELFF. DNA of the CDR3: TGTGCCAGCAGCGTAGGACAGGCAGCGAACACCGGGGAGCTGTTTTTT. The chain couples TRBV9 to TRBJ2-2; the D gene is possibly TRBD1 (6 bases). The germline CDR1 and CDR2 sequences are SGDLS and YYNGEE. This CDR3 comprises 16 residues. Trimming took off 0 bases at V and 0 bases at J, with 9 bases between the two ends.

The rearrangement joins TRBV20-1 to TRBJ2-3; the D is unclear. V gave up 3 bases and J gave up 1 base, with 14 bases separating them. CDR3 size: 15 residues. Germline CDR1 and CDR2: DFQATT and SNEGSKA (reference sequence). CDR3 nucleotide sequence: TGCAGTGCTAGCGGAACCCACGTACGCACAGATACGCAGTATTTT. It specifies CSASGTHVRTDTQYF.

The chain carries TRBV19 and TRBJ2-2, with D possibly being TRBD1 (6 bases). Germline V lookup: CDR1 LNHDA, CDR2 SQIVND (reference sequence). The CDR3 has 14 amino acids. V was trimmed by 7 bases and J by 2 bases, leaving 11 bases between them. For the CDR3, the DNA is TGTGCCAGTAATGGGGGCTATAACACCGGGGAGCTGTTTTTT. Its translation: CASNGGYNTGELFF.

This clonotype occurred a few times. The chain carries TRBV20-1 and TRBJ1-5, with D unclear. The CDR3 totals 16 residues. The V gene lost 3 bases and the J gene lost 0 bases, with 15 bases spanning the gap. Per the germline V gene, CDR1 is DFQATT and CDR2 is SNEGSKA (reference sequence). The CDR3 region has the DNA TGCAGTGCTAGCCTAGGTGGATCCGATAGCAATCAGCCCCAGCATTTT. The encoded protein is CSASLGGSDSNQPQHF.

This clonotype was found a few times. The chain uses TRBV11-2 and TRBJ2-7; 8 bases fit TRBD1. V was clipped by 6 bases and J by 4 bases; unmatched bases: 8. The V gene's germline CDR1 is SGHAT and CDR2 FQNNGV. CDR3 length equals 14 residues. DNA for the CDR3: TGTGCCAGCAGACCAAAGGACAGGGTTTACGAGCAGTACTTC. This encodes CASRPKDRVYEQYF.

This clonotype has only a few counts. The chain carries TRBV9 and TRBJ2-5; no clear D. The germline V gene has CDR1 SGDLS and CDR2 YYNGEE. This CDR3 has 13 residues. V lost 4 bases, J lost 5 bases, and 12 bases lay in between. The DNA of the CDR3 is TGTGCCAGCAGCCCATCCCCTGCGGAGACCCAGTACTTC. Translated: CASSPSPAETQYF. The full variable domain, rest sourced from reference TRBV9 and TRBJ2-5, is DSGVTQTPKHLITATGQRVTLRCSPRSGDLSVYWYQQSLDQGLQFLIQYYNGEERAKGNILERFSAQQFPDLHSELNLSSLELGDSALYFCASSPSPAETQYFGPGTRLLVL.

This clonotype has more than one count but fewer than ten. The rearrangement joins TRBV7-3 to TRBJ2-3; D uncertain. The V gene's germline CDR1 is SGHTA and CDR2 FQGTGA. Trimming took 4 bases from V and 1 from J, leaving 12 bases between them. There are 15 residues in the CDR3. CDR3 residues: CASSSTGMRTDTQYF. As DNA, the CDR3 is TGTGCCAGCAGCTCCACCGGAATGCGCACAGATACGCAGTATTTT.

This clonotype was recorded a few times. This rearrangement joins TRBV6-2 or TRBV6-3 to TRBJ2-7; D is possibly TRBD1 (6 bases). Germline V CDR1 and CDR2: MNHEY, SVGEGT. The length of the CDR3 is 12 residues. The germline V and J ends were trimmed by 7 bases and 6 bases, with 13 bases remaining between them. CDR3 nucleotides: TGTGCCAGCAAACAGGGAGCCTCCGAGCAGTACTTC. It yields the protein CASKQGASEQYF.

The sample holds a few counts of this clonotype. The chain carries TRBV7-9 and TRBJ2-1; 7 nucleotides line up with TRBD1. CDR1 is SEHNR and CDR2 is FQNEAQ in the germline V gene (reference sequence). This CDR3 region has 14 residues. V was pared by 2 bases and J by 8 bases, with 6 bases of the junction left unmatched. The CDR3 nucleotides are TGTGCCAGCAGCTTAAAAGACAGGGATTATGAGCAGTTCTTC. It translates to CASSLKDRDYEQFF.

This clonotype appeared a few times. The V gene is TRBV6-1, the J gene TRBJ2-1, with 7 positions matching TRBD2. The ends lost 6 bases at V and 8 bases at J; junction bases unmatched: 10. This CDR3 has 14 residues. Germline CDR1 MNHNS, CDR2 SASEGT. The CDR3 DNA reads TGTGCCAGCAGGCGCGGGACTAAAGCCGATGAGCAGTTCTTC. This sequence encodes CASRRGTKADEQFF.

This clonotype was observed many times. The chain links TRBV5-1 to TRBJ2-5; D is perhaps TRBD1 (6 bases). The germline V and J ends were trimmed by 4 bases and 5 bases, with 18 bases remaining between them. Germline V gene lookup returns CDR1 SGHRS and CDR2 YFSETQ. This CDR3 contains 15 residues. CDR3: CASSIGETGTETQYF. The CDR3 nucleotides are TGCGCCAGCAGCATCGGCGAAACAGGGACGGAGACCCAGTACTTC. Full variable domain (rest looked up from reference TRBV5-1 and TRBJ2-5): KAGVTQTPRYLIKTRGQQVTLSCSPISGHRSVSWYQQTPGQGLQFLFEYFSETQRNKGNFPGRFSGRQFSNSRSEMNVSTLELGDSALYLCASSIGETGTETQYFGPGTRLLVL.